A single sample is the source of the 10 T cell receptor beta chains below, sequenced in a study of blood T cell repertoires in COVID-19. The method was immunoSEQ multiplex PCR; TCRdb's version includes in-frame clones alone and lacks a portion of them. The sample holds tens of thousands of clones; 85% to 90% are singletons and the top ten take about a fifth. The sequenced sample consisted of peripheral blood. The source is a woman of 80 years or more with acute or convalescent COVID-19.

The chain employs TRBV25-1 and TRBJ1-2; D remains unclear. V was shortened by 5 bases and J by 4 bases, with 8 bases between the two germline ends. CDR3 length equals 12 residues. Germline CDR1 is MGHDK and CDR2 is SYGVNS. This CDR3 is CASSPRGYGYTF. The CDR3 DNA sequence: TGTGCCAGCAGTCCCCGGGGCTATGGCTACACCTTC.

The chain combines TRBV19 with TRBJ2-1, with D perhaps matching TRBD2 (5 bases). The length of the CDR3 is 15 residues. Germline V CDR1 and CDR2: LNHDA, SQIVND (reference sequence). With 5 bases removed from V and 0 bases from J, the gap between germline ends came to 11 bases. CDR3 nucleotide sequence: TGTGCCAGTAGTCTGACTCGGGGCTCCTACAATGAGCAGTTCTTC. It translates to CASSLTRGSYNEQFF.

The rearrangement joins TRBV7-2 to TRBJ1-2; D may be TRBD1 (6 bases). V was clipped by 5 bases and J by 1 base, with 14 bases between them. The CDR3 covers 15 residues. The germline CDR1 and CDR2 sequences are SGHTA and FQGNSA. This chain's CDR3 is CASSPSRQVNYGYTF. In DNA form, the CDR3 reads TGTGCCAGCAGCCCTTCCCGACAGGTTAACTATGGCTACACCTTC. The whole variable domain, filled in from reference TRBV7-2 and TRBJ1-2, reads GAGVSQSPSNKVTEKGKDVELRCDPISGHTALYWYRQSLGQGLEFLIYFQGNSAPDKSGLPSDRFSAERTGGSVSTLTIQRTQQEDSAVYLCASSPSRQVNYGYTFGSGTRLTVV.

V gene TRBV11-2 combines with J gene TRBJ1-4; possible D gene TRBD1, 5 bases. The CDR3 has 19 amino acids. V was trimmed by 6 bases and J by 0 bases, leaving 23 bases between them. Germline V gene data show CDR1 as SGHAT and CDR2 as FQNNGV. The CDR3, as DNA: TGTGCCAGCAGAGGCGGGCGGGGGACTTCAGATGCAACTAATGAAAAACTGTTTTTT. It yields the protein CASRGGRGTSDATNEKLFF. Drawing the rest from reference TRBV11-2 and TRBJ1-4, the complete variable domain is EAGVAQSPRYKIIEKRQSVAFWCNPISGHATLYWYQQILGQGPKLLIQFQNNGVVDDSQLPKDRFSAERLKGVDSTLKIQPAKLEDSAVYLCASRGGRGTSDATNEKLFFGSGTQLSVL.

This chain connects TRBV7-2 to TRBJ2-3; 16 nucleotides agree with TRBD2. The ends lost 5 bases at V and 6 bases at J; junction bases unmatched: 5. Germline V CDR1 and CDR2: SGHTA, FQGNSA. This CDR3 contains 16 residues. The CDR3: CASSPGLAGGRDTQYF. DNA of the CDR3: TGTGCCAGCAGCCCGGGACTAGCGGGGGGGCGGGATACGCAGTATTTT.

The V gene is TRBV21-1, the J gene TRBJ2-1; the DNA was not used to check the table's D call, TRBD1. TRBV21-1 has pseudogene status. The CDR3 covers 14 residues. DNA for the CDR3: TGTGCCAGCAGTTACGATGCCCGAAGGGGTGAGCAGTTCTTC. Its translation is CASSYDARRGEQFF.

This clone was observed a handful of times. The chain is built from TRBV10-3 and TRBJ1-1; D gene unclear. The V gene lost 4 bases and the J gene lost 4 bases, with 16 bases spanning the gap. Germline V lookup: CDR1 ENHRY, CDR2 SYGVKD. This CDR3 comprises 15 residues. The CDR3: CAISGRQVAGTEAFF. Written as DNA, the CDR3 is TGTGCCATCAGTGGAAGACAAGTGGCCGGCACTGAAGCTTTCTTT.

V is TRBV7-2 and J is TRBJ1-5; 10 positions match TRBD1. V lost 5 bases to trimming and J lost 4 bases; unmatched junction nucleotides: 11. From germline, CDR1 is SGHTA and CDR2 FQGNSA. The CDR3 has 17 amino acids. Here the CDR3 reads CASSPSGTGVGNQPQHF. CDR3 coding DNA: TGTGCCAGCAGCCCCTCCGGGACAGGGGTCGGAAATCAGCCCCAGCATTTT.

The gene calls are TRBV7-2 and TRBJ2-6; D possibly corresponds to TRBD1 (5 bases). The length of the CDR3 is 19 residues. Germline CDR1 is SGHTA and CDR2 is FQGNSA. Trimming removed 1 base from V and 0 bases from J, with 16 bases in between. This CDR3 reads CASSLERGTPRSGANVLTF. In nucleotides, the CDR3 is TGTGCCAGCAGCTTAGAAAGGGGTACCCCTCGCTCTGGGGCCAACGTCCTGACTTTC.

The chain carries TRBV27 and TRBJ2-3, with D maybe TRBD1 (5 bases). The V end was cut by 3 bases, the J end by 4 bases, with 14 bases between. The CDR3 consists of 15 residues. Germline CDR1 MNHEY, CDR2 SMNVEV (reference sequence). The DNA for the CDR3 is TGTGCCAGCAGTTTCTTTCAGGGATCGGCAGATACGCAGTATTTT. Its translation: CASSFFQGSADTQYF.